One and the same sample provided the 20 T cell receptor beta chains below, sequenced in a study of shared clonotypes between healthy human individuals. Measured with immunoSEQ multiplex PCR; TCRdb has only the in-frame clones, and not every one. This repertoire shows about 680,000 clones, approximately 79% found once; its top ten account for approximately 1.8%. Sequencing was done on a sample of memory CD4+ T cells sorted from blood. Subset in this sample: CD45RA-negative fraction. All receptors come from a woman in her twenties or thirties in good health.

J is TRBJ1-2 and V is TRBV28; TRBD1 matches 7 bases. CDR1 MDHEN and CDR2 SYDVKM come from the germline V gene. V lost 4 bases to trimming and J lost 8 bases; unmatched junction nucleotides: 10. The length of the CDR3 is 14 residues. This chain's CDR3 is CASSSSRGLWGYTF. The CDR3 region has the DNA TGTGCCAGCAGTTCGTCGAGGGGGCTGTGGGGCTACACCTTC.

J is TRBJ2-1 and V is TRBV28; tentatively, D is TRBD2 (6 bases). V was clipped by 8 bases and J by 11 bases, with 16 bases between them. The germline CDR1 and CDR2 sequences are MDHEN and SYDVKM. The CDR3 loop spans 12 amino acids. The CDR3 region is CASGRQSGQQFF. CDR3 nucleotide sequence: TGTGCCAGCGGTCGCCAGAGCGGGCAGCAGTTCTTC. The full variable domain, rest sourced from reference TRBV28 and TRBJ2-1, is DVKVTQSSRYLVKRTGEKVFLECVQDMDHENMFWYRQDPGLGLRLIYFSYDVKMKEKGDIPEGYSVSREKKERFSLILESASTNQTSMYLCASGRQSGQQFFGPGTRLTVL.

V and J are TRBV5-6 and TRBJ1-4; D is unclear. V was trimmed by 4 bases and J by 0 bases, leaving 10 bases between them. The CDR3 sequence is 15 residues long. Germline CDR1 is SGHDT and CDR2 is YYEEEE. The DNA for the CDR3 is TGTGCCAGCAGCCCGGGCACCGCAACTAATGAAAAACTGTTTTTT. This encodes CASSPGTATNEKLFF.

J is TRBJ1-4 and V is TRBV28, with TRBD1 identical over 8 bases. The V gene's germline CDR1 is MDHEN and CDR2 SYDVKM. This CDR3 has 15 residues. J was trimmed by 2 bases and V by 2 bases; bases with no gene match: 1. The chain's CDR3 is CASSLRTGTNEKLFF. CDR3 coding DNA: TGTGCCAGCAGTTTAAGGACAGGGACTAATGAAAAACTGTTTTTT.

This clone was seen once. The J gene is TRBJ2-5, the V gene TRBV7-6; TRBD2 agrees at 7 bases. This CDR3 region has 14 residues. Germline V gene sequence: CDR1 SGHVS, CDR2 FNYEAQ. The J segment lost 7 bases and the V segment lost 1 base, leaving 6 bases of the junction unmatched. In nucleotides, the CDR3 is TGTGCCAGCAGCTTAGAGCGGCGGGAGACGACCCAGTACTTC. It codes for CASSLERRETTQYF.

The V gene is TRBV9, the J gene TRBJ1-1, with D perhaps TRBD1 (5 bases). Trimming left V 0 bases short and J 1 base short, with 7 bases between. CDR3 size: 14 residues. Germline V gene data show CDR1 as SGDLS and CDR2 as YYNGEE. CDR3 in amino acids: CASSVVGANTEAFF. The DNA of the CDR3 is TGTGCCAGCAGCGTAGTTGGGGCGAACACTGAAGCTTTCTTT.

The gene calls are TRBV5-3 and TRBJ2-2; a weak D match, TRBD2 (6 bases). TRBV5-3 is filed as an ORF, its function uncertain. Trimming removed 2 bases at V and 5 bases at J, with 19 bases between. CDR3 length: 17 amino acids. The CDR3 nucleotides are TGTGCCAGAAGCTTCGCGGGACTCGAGGGACGGACCGGGGAGCTGTTTTTT. It is translated as CARSFAGLEGRTGELFF.

The chain links TRBV5-1 to TRBJ1-4; TRBD1 agrees at 7 bases. After removal of 0 bases from V and 0 bases from J, the junction contained 8 bases not matched to a gene. Per germline, CDR1 SGHRS and CDR2 YFSETQ. The CDR3 is 18 residues long. CDR3 protein: CASSLEGGGIATNEKLFF. In DNA, the CDR3 is TGCGCCAGCAGCTTGGAAGGGGGCGGGATCGCAACTAATGAAAAACTGTTTTTT.

The chain links TRBV7-3 to TRBJ1-5, with D possibly being TRBD1 (5 bases). There are 17 residues in the CDR3. Germline CDR1 and CDR2: SGHTA and FQGTGA. Trimming pared 4 bases from V and 3 bases from J, leaving 19 bases between. CDR3 nucleotide sequence: TGTGCCAGCAGCTGGGGCGGAGGACGGTTGAACAATCAGCCCCAGCATTTT. This translates into CASSWGGGRLNNQPQHF. The variable domain in full, completed from reference TRBV7-3 and TRBJ1-5, reads GAGVSQTPSNKVTEKGKYVELRCDPISGHTALYWYRQSLGQGPEFLIYFQGTGAADDSGLPNDRFFAVRPEGSVSTLKIQRTERGDSAVYLCASSWGGGRLNNQPQHFGDGTRLSIL.

The chain recombines TRBV11-2 with TRBJ2-7; 13 bases agree with TRBD2. This CDR3 has 16 residues. Germline V lookup: CDR1 SGHAT, CDR2 FQNNGV. V was pared by 4 bases and J by 7 bases, with 10 bases of the junction left unmatched. The DNA for the CDR3 is TGTGCCAGCAGCTCCGCGGGACTAGCGGGGCTACGGGAGCAGTACTTC. Protein sequence: CASSSAGLAGLREQYF.

The chain carries TRBV11-1 and TRBJ2-1; tentatively, D is TRBD2 (6 bases). The CDR3 covers 15 residues. The V gene's germline CDR1 is SGHAT and CDR2 FQDESV (reference sequence). V lost 4 bases, J lost 1 base, and 11 bases lay in between. DNA of the CDR3: TGTGCCAGCAGCTCGACTAGAGGGTCCTACAATGAGCAGTTCTTC. Its translation is CASSSTRGSYNEQFF.

This chain connects TRBV7-2 to TRBJ2-3; D is undetermined. With 5 bases removed from V and 4 bases from J, the gap between germline ends came to 16 bases. Germline CDR1 reads SGHTA; CDR2 reads FQGNSA. This CDR3 contains 15 residues. DNA of the CDR3: TGTGCCAGCAGCCCAGTAGCTCTAGTTCCAGATACGCAGTATTTT. Protein sequence: CASSPVALVPDTQYF.

V gene TRBV18 combines with J gene TRBJ1-3, with no clear D. The CDR3 length is 17 residues. The germline V and J ends were trimmed by 3 bases and 0 bases, with 15 bases remaining between them. Germline V CDR1 and CDR2: KGHSH, LQKENI. The CDR3 DNA sequence: TGTGCCAGCTCACCGCTATTTGGGCAGCTCTCTGGAAACACCATATATTTT. It specifies CASSPLFGQLSGNTIYF.

About this clone itself: The identical CDR3 is also encoded by other nucleotide sequences in the sample. The chain employs TRBV5-1 and TRBJ2-3; D may match TRBD1 or TRBD2 (5 bases each). Germline-derived CDR1 and CDR2 are SGHRS and YFSETQ. V was shortened by 0 bases and J by 4 bases, with 9 bases between the two germline ends. The length of the CDR3 is 14 residues. CDR3 nucleotides: TGCGCCAGCAGCTTGGGGGGGAGAGCAGATACGCAGTATTTT. Its translation is CASSLGGRADTQYF.

CDR3 sequence reads: CASSSQAATGELFF. Here the CDR3 DNA reads TGTGCCAGTAGTAGTCAGGCGGCCACCGGGGAGCTGTTTTTT. The chain carries TRBV19 and TRBJ2-2; unclear D gene. The CDR3 sequence is 14 residues long. The V gene lost 4 bases and the J gene lost 4 bases, with 10 bases spanning the gap. Germline V gives CDR1 LNHDA, CDR2 SQIVND (reference sequence). Full variable domain (rest looked up from reference TRBV19 and TRBJ2-2): DGGITQSPKYLFRKEGQNVTLSCEQNLNHDAMYWYRQDPGQGLRLIYYSQIVNDFQKGDIAEGYSVSREKKESFPLTVTSAQKNPTAFYLCASSSQAATGELFFGEGSRLTVL.

The CDR3, as DNA: TGTGCCAGCAGATTCGGGACACTGAATCAGCCCCAGCATTTT. It specifies CASRFGTLNQPQHF. This chain joins TRBV21-1 and TRBJ1-5; TRBD1, the table's D call, was not compared with the DNA. TRBV21-1 is given as a pseudogene. The CDR3 extends over 14 amino acids.

This chain joins TRBV25-1 and TRBJ2-7; 13 nucleotides agree with TRBD2. Germline assignment: CDR1 MGHDK and CDR2 SYGVNS. CDR3 length equals 16 residues. V trimming: 6 bases; J trimming: 6 bases; junction bases outside the gene matches: 11. CDR3 loop: CASSRGMGLAGREQYF. Here the CDR3 DNA reads TGTGCCAGCAGCAGGGGGATGGGACTAGCGGGACGCGAGCAGTACTTC.

The gene calls are TRBV7-8 and TRBJ2-5; TRBD2 matches 9 bases. Germline V lookup: CDR1 SGHVS, CDR2 FQNEAQ. This CDR3 is built from 17 residues. The J segment lost 5 bases and the V segment lost 1 base, leaving 11 bases of the junction unmatched. The CDR3 coding sequence is TGTGCCAGCAGCTTAGGGGCCGGGACTAGCATGATGGAGACCCAGTACTTC. Residues: CASSLGAGTSMMETQYF.

This chain links TRBV10-1 with TRBJ2-3, with D tentatively TRBD1 or TRBD2 (6 bases each). The CDR3 runs to 14 residues. Trimming left V 7 bases short and J 7 bases short, with 18 bases between. The germline V gene encodes CDR1 WNHNN and CDR2 SYGVQD (reference sequence). As DNA, the CDR3 is TGCGCCAGCAACCTGGGACACGGGAGTAATACGCAGTATTTT. This sequence encodes CASNLGHGSNTQYF.

This clone occurred once. The chain employs TRBV28 and TRBJ1-1; 7 nucleotides line up with TRBD1. Germline V gene sequence: CDR1 MDHEN, CDR2 SYDVKM. The CDR3 runs 15 residues. V shed 5 bases and J 0 bases; nucleotides not matched to a gene: 6. The CDR3 is CASSPGTDMNTEAFF. The CDR3 nucleotides are TGTGCCAGCAGTCCGGGGACAGACATGAACACTGAAGCTTTCTTT.